Below are 12 T cell receptor beta chains sequenced from a single sample in a study of shared clonotypes between healthy human individuals. Libraries were prepared by immunoSEQ multiplex PCR; TCRdb keeps only in-frame clonotypes and omits some of them. The profile covers around 2.5 million clones, with 80% to 95% appearing a single time and 0.36% taken by the ten largest. Sequencing was done on a sample of naive CD4+ T cells from PBMCs. Subset reported: CD45RA+ positively selected. The source of these receptors is a man in his late teens or twenties in good health. Some clones in this sample may be carry-over from other donors' samples.

The chain has TRBV5-4 and TRBJ2-7; tentatively, D is TRBD1 (6 bases). CDR1 and CDR2 (germline): SGHNT, YYREEE (reference sequence). The CDR3 is 13 residues long. Trimming pared 4 bases from V and 2 bases from J, leaving 10 bases between. CDR3 sequence: CASSAAGAYEQYF. The CDR3 DNA sequence: TGTGCCAGCAGCGCGGCAGGGGCCTACGAGCAGTACTTC.

J is TRBJ2-7 and V is TRBV6-4; D uncertain. V lost 3 bases, J lost 2 bases, and 8 bases lay in between. Germline-derived CDR1 and CDR2 are MRHNA and SNTAGT. The CDR3 spans 13 residues. The CDR3 reads CASSEARPYEQYF. The CDR3 nucleotides are TGTGCCAGCAGTGAAGCGAGGCCCTACGAGCAGTACTTC.

This chain joins TRBV5-1 and TRBJ1-1; 7 positions agree with TRBD1. The junction had 9 bases not matched to a gene; V was cut back by 5 bases and J by 2 bases. The CDR3 has 15 amino acids. CDR1 SGHRS and CDR2 YFSETQ come from the germline V gene. Here the CDR3 reads CASSWEGAFNTEAFF. DNA of the CDR3: TGCGCCAGCAGTTGGGAGGGGGCGTTTAACACTGAAGCTTTCTTT.

The chain combines TRBV11-2 with TRBJ2-2; the D call may be TRBD1 or TRBD2 (5 bases each). The CDR3 contains 15 residues. V was clipped by 1 base and J by 6 bases, with 12 bases between them. Germline CDR1 and CDR2: SGHAT and FQNNGV. The CDR3 spells CASSLALVGPGELFF. The CDR3 coding sequence is TGTGCCAGCAGCTTAGCACTAGTGGGGCCCGGGGAGCTGTTTTTT.

Notes on this clone: Other DNA sequences within the sample encode an identical CDR3. The V call is TRBV5-1, the J call TRBJ1-4; maybe TRBD1 (6 bases). CDR3 length equals 15 residues. Trimming took 1 base from V and 2 from J, leaving 9 bases between them. The germline CDR1 and CDR2 sequences are SGHRS and YFSETQ. The CDR3 DNA reads as TGCGCCAGCAGCTTGCCTACAGGGACTAATGAAAAACTGTTTTTT. Protein sequence: CASSLPTGTNEKLFF. The whole variable domain, filled in from reference TRBV5-1 and TRBJ1-4, reads KAGVTQTPRYLIKTRGQQVTLSCSPISGHRSVSWYQQTPGQGLQFLFEYFSETQRNKGNFPGRFSGRQFSNSRSEMNVSTLELGDSALYLCASSLPTGTNEKLFFGSGTQLSVL.

Details on this clone: An end of the junction does not agree with germline; a read error may underlie this. V usage is TRBV5-1 and J usage is TRBJ2-5; TRBD1 or TRBD2 may be the D gene (5 bases each). The CDR3 is 12 amino acids. Germline-derived CDR1 and CDR2 are SGHRS and YFSETQ. CDR3 coding DNA: TGCGCCAGCCGGGACGGCCAAGGGACCCAGTACTTC. Protein sequence: CASRDGQGTQYF.

The rearrangement joins TRBV19 to TRBJ2-1, with unresolved D. The germline V gene has CDR1 LNHDA and CDR2 SQIVND (reference sequence). There are 15 residues in the CDR3. The V gene lost 3 bases and the J gene lost 2 bases, with 11 bases spanning the gap. CDR3 loop: CASSIIELPYNEQFF. CDR3 nucleotides: TGTGCCAGTAGTATCATCGAGCTCCCCTACAATGAGCAGTTCTTC.

The chain uses TRBV19 and TRBJ2-6, with D uncertain. V dropped 4 bases and J dropped 0 bases, with 7 bases sitting between them. The V gene's germline CDR1 is LNHDA and CDR2 SQIVND (reference sequence). This CDR3 is 15 amino acids long. CDR3 nucleotides: TGTGCCAGTAGTACCGACTCCTCTGGGGCCAACGTCCTGACTTTC. Translated, it gives CASSTDSSGANVLTF.

The V call is TRBV7-2, the J call TRBJ2-3; 9 bases line up with TRBD2. The CDR3 consists of 16 residues. Germline V gene sequence: CDR1 SGHTA, CDR2 FQGNSA. The trim removed 5 bases at V and 0 bases at J, leaving 6 bases unmatched. The CDR3 is CASSPKGLASTDTQYF. CDR3 bases: TGTGCCAGCAGCCCGAAGGGACTAGCCAGCACAGATACGCAGTATTTT. Combining the CDR3 with reference TRBV7-2 and TRBJ2-3 gives the whole variable domain GAGVSQSPSNKVTEKGKDVELRCDPISGHTALYWYRQSLGQGLEFLIYFQGNSAPDKSGLPSDRFSAERTGGSVSTLTIQRTQQEDSAVYLCASSPKGLASTDTQYFGPGTRLTVL.

The V call is TRBV6-1, the J call TRBJ1-1; TRBD1 might be the D (6 bases). The CDR3 length is 15 residues. The germline gives CDR1 MNHNS, CDR2 SASEGT. With 6 bases removed from V and 1 base from J, the gap between germline ends came to 15 bases. DNA of the CDR3: TGTGCCAGCAGGCCAACCGGGACAAGGAACACTGAAGCTTTCTTT. Protein: CASRPTGTRNTEAFF.

The rearrangement joins TRBV6-5 to TRBJ1-5, with a tentative D call TRBD1 (6 bases). Germline CDR1 and CDR2: MNHEY and SVGAGI. The CDR3 is 15 amino acids. Trimming cost V 0 bases and J 7 bases, with 13 bases left between them. The CDR3 DNA is TGTGCCAGCAGTTACTCGCAGGGGTTAGAACAGCCCCAGCATTTT. Its protein is CASSYSQGLEQPQHF.

This clone occurred once. The chain has TRBV25-1 and TRBJ1-2; possible D gene TRBD1, 6 bases. The ends were cut back, 6 bases at V and 6 bases at J, with 20 bases in the middle. CDR1 is MGHDK and CDR2 is SYGVNS in the germline V gene. The CDR3 has 15 residues. This CDR3 is CASRQSGGAINGYTF. The DNA of the CDR3 is TGTGCCAGCAGACAGAGCGGGGGCGCGATTAATGGCTACACCTTC.